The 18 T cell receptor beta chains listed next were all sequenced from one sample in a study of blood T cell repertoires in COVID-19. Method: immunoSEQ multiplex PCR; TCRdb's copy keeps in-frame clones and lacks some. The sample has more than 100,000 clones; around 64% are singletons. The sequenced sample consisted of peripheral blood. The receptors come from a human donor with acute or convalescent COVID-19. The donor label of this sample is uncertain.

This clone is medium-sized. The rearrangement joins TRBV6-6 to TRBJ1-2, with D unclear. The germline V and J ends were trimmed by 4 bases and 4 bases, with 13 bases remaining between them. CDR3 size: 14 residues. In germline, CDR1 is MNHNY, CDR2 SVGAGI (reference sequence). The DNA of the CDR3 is TGTGCCAGCAGTTCCATCAGCGGAGGCTATGGCTACACCTTC. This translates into CASSSISGGYGYTF.

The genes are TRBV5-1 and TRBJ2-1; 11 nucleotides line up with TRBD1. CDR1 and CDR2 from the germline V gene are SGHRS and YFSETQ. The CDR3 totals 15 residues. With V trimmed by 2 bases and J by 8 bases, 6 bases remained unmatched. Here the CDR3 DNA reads TGCGCCAGCAGCTTCGGGGGACAGGGGGTCGATGAGCAGTTCTTC. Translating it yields CASSFGGQGVDEQFF.

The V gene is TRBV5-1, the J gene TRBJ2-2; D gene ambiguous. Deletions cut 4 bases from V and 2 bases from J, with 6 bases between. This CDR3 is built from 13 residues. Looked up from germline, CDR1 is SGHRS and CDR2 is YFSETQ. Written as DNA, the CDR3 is TGCGCCAGCAGCCCCTATAACACCGGGGAGCTGTTTTTT. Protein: CASSPYNTGELFF.

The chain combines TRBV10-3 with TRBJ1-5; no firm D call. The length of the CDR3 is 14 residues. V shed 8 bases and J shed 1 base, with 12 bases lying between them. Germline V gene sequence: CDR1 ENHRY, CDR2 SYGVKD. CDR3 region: CAIGEGRSNQPQHF. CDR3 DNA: TGTGCCATCGGAGAGGGAAGGAGCAATCAGCCCCAGCATTTT.

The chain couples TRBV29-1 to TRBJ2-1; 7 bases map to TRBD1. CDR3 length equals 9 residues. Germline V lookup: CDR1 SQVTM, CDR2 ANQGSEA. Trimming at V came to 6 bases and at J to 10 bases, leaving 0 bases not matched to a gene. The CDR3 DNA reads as TGCAGCGTAGGGGGCGAGCAGTTCTTC. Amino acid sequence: CSVGGEQFF.

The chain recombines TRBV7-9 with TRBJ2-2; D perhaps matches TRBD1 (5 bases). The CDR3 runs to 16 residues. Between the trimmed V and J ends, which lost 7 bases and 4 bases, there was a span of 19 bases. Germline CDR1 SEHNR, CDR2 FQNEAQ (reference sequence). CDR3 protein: CASTIGAHRSTGELFF. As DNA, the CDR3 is TGTGCCAGCACCATAGGGGCACATAGGAGCACCGGGGAGCTGTTTTTT.

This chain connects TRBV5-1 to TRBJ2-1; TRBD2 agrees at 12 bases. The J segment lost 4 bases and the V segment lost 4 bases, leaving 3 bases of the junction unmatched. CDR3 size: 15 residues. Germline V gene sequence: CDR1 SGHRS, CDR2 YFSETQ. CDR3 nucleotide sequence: TGCGCCAGCAGCGACGGACTAGCGGGGTACAATGAGCAGTTCTTC. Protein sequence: CASSDGLAGYNEQFF.

CDR3 nucleotides: TGTGCCAGCTCACCACGGCGGGGGGGCCAAGAGACCCAGTACTTC. Translated: CASSPRRGGQETQYF. The chain has TRBV18 and TRBJ2-5; 9 bases fit TRBD2. CDR1 KGHSH and CDR2 LQKENI come from the germline V gene. The CDR3 is 15 residues long. Trimming removed 1 base from V and 1 base from J; junction bases left unmatched: 1.

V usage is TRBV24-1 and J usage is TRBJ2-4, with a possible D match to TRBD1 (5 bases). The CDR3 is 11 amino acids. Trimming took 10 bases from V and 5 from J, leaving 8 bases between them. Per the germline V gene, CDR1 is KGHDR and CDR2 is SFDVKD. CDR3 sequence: CATGAENIQYF. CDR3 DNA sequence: TGTGCCACAGGGGCCGAAAACATTCAGTACTTC.

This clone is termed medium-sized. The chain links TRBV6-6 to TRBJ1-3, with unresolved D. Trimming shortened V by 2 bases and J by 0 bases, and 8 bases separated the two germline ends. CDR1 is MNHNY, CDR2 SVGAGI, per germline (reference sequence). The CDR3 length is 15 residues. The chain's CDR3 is CASSYRDNSGNTIYF. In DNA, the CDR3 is TGTGCCAGCAGTTACCGGGATAACTCTGGAAACACCATATATTTT.

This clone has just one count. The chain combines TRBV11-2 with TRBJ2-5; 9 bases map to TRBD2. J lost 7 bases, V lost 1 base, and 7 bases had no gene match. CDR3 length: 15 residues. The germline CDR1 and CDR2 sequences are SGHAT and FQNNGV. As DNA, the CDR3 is TGTGCCAGCAGCTTAGGGACTAGCGTTAGTCCGACCCAGTACTTC. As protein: CASSLGTSVSPTQYF.

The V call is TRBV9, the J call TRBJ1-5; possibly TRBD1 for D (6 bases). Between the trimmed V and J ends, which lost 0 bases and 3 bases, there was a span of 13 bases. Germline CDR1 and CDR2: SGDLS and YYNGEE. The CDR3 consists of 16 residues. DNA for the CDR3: TGTGCCAGCAGCGTAGGCCCAGACAGGTACAATCAGCCCCAGCATTTT. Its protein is CASSVGPDRYNQPQHF.

The CDR3 nucleotides are TGTGCCAGCAGTCCTCCAGGGGATCAGCCCCAGCATTTT. Translating it yields CASSPPGDQPQHF. This chain connects TRBV12-3 or TRBV12-4 to TRBJ1-5; D may be TRBD1 (6 bases). V dropped 5 bases and J dropped 5 bases, with 10 bases sitting between them. The CDR3 has 13 amino acids.

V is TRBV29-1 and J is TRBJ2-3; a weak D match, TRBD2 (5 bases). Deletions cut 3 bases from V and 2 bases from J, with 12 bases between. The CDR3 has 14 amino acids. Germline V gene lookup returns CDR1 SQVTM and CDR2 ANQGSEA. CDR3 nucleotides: TGCAGCGTTGAGTGGCTAGCACTCACAGATACGCAGTATTTT. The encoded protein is CSVEWLALTDTQYF.

CDR3 in amino acids: CASSGTGLGTDTQYF. For the CDR3, the DNA is TGTGCCAGCAGTGGGACAGGCTTGGGGACAGATACGCAGTATTTT. The V and J genes are TRBV2 and TRBJ2-3; TRBD1 aligns across 7 bases. V gave up 4 bases and J gave up 3 bases; unmatched junction bases: 7. The germline V gene encodes CDR1 SNHLY and CDR2 FYNNEI. There are 15 residues in the CDR3.

The CDR3 nucleotides read TGTGCCAGCAGTCCCCAACCTTATACGGATGAGCAGTTCTTC. This gives the protein CASSPQPYTDEQFF. The J gene is TRBJ2-1, the V gene TRBV27; D is unresolved. This CDR3 comprises 14 residues. Germline CDR1 is MNHEY and CDR2 is SMNVEV (reference sequence). V shed 5 bases and J shed 8 bases, with 16 bases lying between them.

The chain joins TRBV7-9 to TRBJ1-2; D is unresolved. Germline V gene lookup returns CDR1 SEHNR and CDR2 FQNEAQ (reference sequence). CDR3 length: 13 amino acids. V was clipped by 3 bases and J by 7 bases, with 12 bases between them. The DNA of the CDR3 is TGTGCCAGCAGCTTGGGAGACGAGAGTGGCTACACCTTC. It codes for CASSLGDESGYTF.

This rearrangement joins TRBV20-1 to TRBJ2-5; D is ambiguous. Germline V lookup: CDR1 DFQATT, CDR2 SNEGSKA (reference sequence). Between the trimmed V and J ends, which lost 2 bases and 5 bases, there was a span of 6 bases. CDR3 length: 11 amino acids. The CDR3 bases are TGCAGTGCTAGATTAAGCGAGACCCAGTACTTC. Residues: CSARLSETQYF.